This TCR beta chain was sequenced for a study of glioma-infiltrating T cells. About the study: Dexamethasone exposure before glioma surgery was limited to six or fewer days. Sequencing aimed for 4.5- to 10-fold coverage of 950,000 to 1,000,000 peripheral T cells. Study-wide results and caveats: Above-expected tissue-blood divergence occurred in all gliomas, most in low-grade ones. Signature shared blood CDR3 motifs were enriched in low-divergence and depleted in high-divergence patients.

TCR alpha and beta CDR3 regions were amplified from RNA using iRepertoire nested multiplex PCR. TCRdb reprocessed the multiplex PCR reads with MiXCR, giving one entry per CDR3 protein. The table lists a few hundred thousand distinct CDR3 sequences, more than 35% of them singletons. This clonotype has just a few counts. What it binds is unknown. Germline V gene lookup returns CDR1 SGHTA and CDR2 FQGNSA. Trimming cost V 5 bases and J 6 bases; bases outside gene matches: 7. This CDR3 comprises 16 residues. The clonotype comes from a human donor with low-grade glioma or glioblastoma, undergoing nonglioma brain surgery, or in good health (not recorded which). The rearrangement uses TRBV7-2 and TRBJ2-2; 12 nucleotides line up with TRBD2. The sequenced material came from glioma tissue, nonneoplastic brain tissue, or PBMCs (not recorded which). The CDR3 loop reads CASSPQTSGSSGELFF. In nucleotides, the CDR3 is TGTGCCAGCAGCCCCCAGACTAGCGGGAGTTCCGGGGAGCTGTTTTTT.